The clone carrying this T cell receptor (beta chain) was found a few times. The antigen remains unidentified. TCRdb analysed the reads with MiXCR anew, one entry per CDR3 protein. The sample lists approximately 770,000 distinct CDR3 sequences, 25% to 35% occurring once. The source of the sample is a study of T cell repertoires in cytomegalovirus infection. Across the whole study: Researchers turned to recently identified HLA-C-restricted CMV epitopes as well as well-studied HLA-B-restricted ones. Matching HLA type, along with CMV infection, was indicated by public TCR beta signatures.

Study outcomes and limitations: CMV-specific HLA-C-restricted TCR beta clonotypes dominated the ex vivo response. Summed frequency of public TCR beta families distinguished CMV carriers with the relevant HLA.

V shed 5 bases and J shed 0 bases, with 14 bases lying between them. Germline V gives CDR1 SEHNR, CDR2 FQNEAQ (reference sequence). The CDR3 has 16 residues. Specimen: cultured CD8+ T cells from PBMCs, collected from culture after CMV antigen stimulation. V and J are TRBV7-9 and TRBJ2-1; D remains ambiguous. The origin of this receptor is a human donor in good health (CMV status not recorded). Some clones in this sample may be carry-over from other donors' samples. CDR3 in amino acids: CASSPPRFSSYNEQFF. The CDR3 DNA sequence: TGTGCCAGCAGCCCACCGAGGTTTAGCTCCTACAATGAGCAGTTCTTC.